This record covers a single TCR beta chain. Its antigen is unknown. This may be a read error: a much more frequent sequence differs by one nucleotide. The time point: newly diagnosed GD, antithyroid drugs for less than 3 months. After RNA was extracted from PBMCs, the TCR library was made from it. V dropped 5 bases and J dropped 8; count of bases not matched to a gene: 5. The germline V gene has CDR1 SGHVS and CDR2 FQNEAQ. The CDR3 runs to 13 residues. This sample was taken from a study of regulatory T cells in long-lasting Graves disease. Findings and caveats of the study: The small sample size may have reduced accuracy.

HTBI primers from iRepertoire and Arm-PCR of CDR3 regions yielded the TCR beta libraries. Original handling: Spanning all samples, the identified segments comprised some 62 TRBV and about 13 TRBJ. TCRdb processed the multiplex PCR reads anew with MiXCR; each CDR3 protein has one entry. The V and J calls come from TCRdb's annotation, not from the publication. The sample yields about 610,000 distinct CDR3 sequences, about 15% seen once. The sample was also reused in another study, on T cells in Graves' hyperthyroidism and ophthalmopathy. That paper notes: Graves' hyperthyroidism without ophthalmopathy progression within 18 months was termed stable.

The material sequenced was peripheral blood mononuclear cells (PBMCs), taken at new diagnosis, from a patient treated with antithyroid drugs. The clonotype was recovered from a man younger than 35 with Graves disease. The gene calls are TRBV7-8 and TRBJ1-4, with 7 bases matching TRBD1. The CDR3 is CASSLRGQEKLFF. The CDR3 nucleotides are TGTGCCAGCAGCCTCAGGGGACAGGAAAAACTGTTTTTT.